This T cell receptor (beta chain) was identified in a study of immune cell composition in non-small cell lung cancer. The study, taken as a whole, reports: Roughly 75% of squamous and approximately 31% of adenocarcinoma cases had tumour-associated clones >0.5%.

This CDR3 is 14 amino acids long. The ends were cut back, 1 base at V and 6 bases at J, with 14 bases in the middle. CDR1 is SGHRS, CDR2 YFSETQ, per germline. Some clones are missing from TCRdb's copy, which holds only in-frame ones; the method was immunoSEQ multiplex PCR. The sample carries 2,000 or so clones, 77% recorded once. This clone was detected once. Antigen: not known. The normal lung sample lay at least 3 cm, and maximally far, from the tumour. Source material: non-adjacent lung tissue. The chain couples TRBV5-1 to TRBJ2-7, with D uncertain. This clonotype originated in a human donor with non-small cell lung cancer. The CDR3 region is CASSLNSGSSEQYF. CDR3 coding DNA: TGCGCCAGCAGCTTGAACTCAGGCTCAAGCGAGCAGTACTTC.